Listed here is a single T cell receptor (beta chain). The antigen is unknown. Some clones are missing from TCRdb's copy, which holds only in-frame ones; the method was immunoSEQ multiplex PCR. Of 90,000 to 120,000 clones listed, approximately 90% were seen once; the top ten hold less than 25%. This sample stems from a study of T cell responses to AZD1222 COVID-19 vaccine. CDR1 is MNHEY, CDR2 SVGAGI, per germline. V was clipped by 5 bases and J by 3 bases; unmatched bases: 5. The CDR3 has 15 residues. Study results and caveats: Spike-specific TCR breadth and depth were elevated following two AZD1222 doses.

The V and J genes are TRBV6-5 and TRBJ1-5; 9 bases agree with TRBD1. Sequencing was performed on peripheral blood, taken on day 0 of AZD1222 vaccination. The TCR comes from an adult in good health. CDR3 in amino acids: CASSTGGPNNQPQHF. As DNA, the CDR3 is TGTGCCAGCAGTACAGGGGGCCCGAACAATCAGCCCCAGCATTTT.